These T cell receptor beta chains were read from a single sample in a study of T cell changes during pregnancy in multiple sclerosis. Sequencing used immunoSEQ multiplex PCR; TCRdb keeps in-frame clones, though not all of them. The table has roughly 39,000 clones, approximately 91% seen once. The sequencing used CD4+ T cells from peripheral blood mononuclear cells, collected after pregnancy. Source of these receptors: a female donor in good health, enrolled as a control in a pregnancy study. Both conserved end residues are part of each CDR3. The D gene is left open where the match is weak. Expanded clones get a size class; other rows say once, few or many, or leave the size out.

abundance	d_gene	v_gene	j_gene	CDR3aa	CDR3nt
.	.	TRBV30	TRBJ2-7	CAWSGQGNEQYF	TGTGCCTGGAGTGGGCAGGGGAACGAGCAGTACTTC
.	.	TRBV6-5	TRBJ1-2	CASSSTRQLANYGYTF	TGTGCCAGCAGTTCAACCCGACAGTTAGCTAACTATGGCTACACCTTC
.	.	TRBV2	TRBJ1-2	CASKAAPNYGYTF	TGTGCCAGCAAGGCAGCGCCTAACTATGGCTACACCTTC
.	TRBD1	TRBV19	TRBJ2-7	CASRGGQGGTYEQYF	TGTGCCAGTAGGGGGGGACAGGGGGGCACCTACGAGCAGTACTTC
.	TRBD2	TRBV2	TRBJ2-1	CASLVSWLAGYNEQFF	TGTGCCAGCTTGGTTAGTTGGCTAGCGGGGTACAATGAGCAGTTCTTC
.	.	TRBV20-1	TRBJ1-2	CSAPRMGDYTF	TGCAGTGCTCCCCGGATGGGAGACTACACCTTC
.	.	TRBV5-6	TRBJ2-7	CASSLAGSASYEQYF	TGTGCCAGCAGCTTGGCCGGGTCCGCCTCCTACGAGCAGTACTTC
.	.	TRBV10-3	TRBJ1-2	CAISDQEDYGYTF	TGTGCCATCAGTGATCAGGAGGACTATGGCTACACCTTC
.	.	TRBV11-3	TRBJ1-6	CASSLGSGSPLHF	TGTGCCAGCAGCTTAGGAAGCGGGTCACCCCTCCACTTT
.	TRBD1	TRBV5-4	TRBJ1-1	CASSFGQGVFYDEAFF	TGTGCCAGCAGCTTTGGACAGGGGGTATTCTATGATGAAGCTTTCTTT
.	.	TRBV5-4	TRBJ2-3	CASSLASKADTQYF	TGTGCCAGCAGCTTGGCTAGCAAGGCAGATACGCAGTATTTT
.	TRBD2	TRBV30	TRBJ2-7	CAWRTSGRANEQYF	TGTGCCTGGAGAACTAGCGGGAGGGCCAACGAGCAGTACTTC
.	TRBD2	TRBV5-1	TRBJ2-5	CASSGGLARETQYF	TGCGCCAGCAGCGGTGGACTAGCGCGGGAGACCCAGTACTTC
.	TRBD1	TRBV27	TRBJ2-1	CASSWDRGLSEQFF	TGTGCCAGCAGTTGGGACAGGGGGCTGAGTGAGCAGTTCTTC
.	TRBD1	TRBV11-2	TRBJ2-1	CASSHGQGSYNEQFF	TGTGCCAGCAGTCACGGACAGGGGTCCTACAATGAGCAGTTCTTC
.	.	TRBV30	TRBJ1-1	CAWSVQPNTEAFF	TGTGCCTGGAGTGTACAGCCGAACACTGAAGCTTTCTTT
.	.	TRBV5-5	TRBJ1-4	CASSFFPDSPSGEKLFF	TGTGCCAGCAGCTTCTTTCCCGACTCCCCGAGTGGGGAAAAACTGTTTTTT
.	TRBD2	TRBV18	TRBJ2-1	CASSPQRTSGGADEQFF	TGTGCCAGCTCACCACAAAGGACTAGCGGGGGGGCAGATGAGCAGTTCTTC
.	TRBD1	TRBV6-4	TRBJ1-2	CASSDSYSGGLLGYTF	TGTGCCAGCAGTGACTCCTACTCAGGGGGCCTTCTTGGCTACACCTTC
.	TRBD2	TRBV4-2	TRBJ2-7	CASSPSAGVNYEQYF	TGTGCCAGCAGCCCGTCGGCGGGAGTTAACTACGAGCAGTACTTC
.	.	TRBV4-3	TRBJ1-1	CASSQSGQYTEAFF	TGCGCCAGCAGCCAGTCCGGACAGTACACTGAAGCTTTCTTT
once	TRBD2	TRBV5-1	TRBJ2-1	CASSSLAAEQFF	TGCGCCAGCAGCTCTCTAGCGGCGGAGCAGTTCTTC
.	.	TRBV7-2	TRBJ1-5	CASSPAGGNQPQHF	TGTGCCAGCAGCCCCGCGGGAGGAAATCAGCCCCAGCATTTT
.	TRBD1	TRBV10-3	TRBJ2-3	CAITPGQGTTDTQYF	TGTGCCATCACCCCGGGACAGGGAACCACAGATACGCAGTATTTT
.	TRBD1	TRBV5-1	TRBJ2-2	CASSLTGTGFPGELFF	TGCGCCAGCAGCTTGACGGGGACAGGGTTCCCCGGGGAGCTGTTTTTT
.	.	TRBV7-2	TRBJ1-5	CASSTGHLNQPQHF	TGTGCCAGCAGCACGGGACACTTAAATCAGCCCCAGCATTTT
.	TRBD1	TRBV14	TRBJ1-1	CASRYSGGTEAFF	TGTGCCAGCAGGTACTCAGGGGGAACTGAAGCTTTCTTT
once	.	TRBV30	TRBJ2-1	CAWSRGNSYNEQFF	TGTGCCTGGAGTAGGGGGAACTCCTACAATGAGCAGTTCTTC
.	TRBD2	TRBV5-1	TRBJ2-3	CASSLSSGRATQYF	TGCGCCAGCAGCTTGAGTAGCGGGAGGGCTACGCAGTATTTT
.	.	TRBV5-6	TRBJ1-1	CASSPGGGLSFGTEAFF	TGTGCCAGCAGCCCCGGGGGGGGTCTGAGCTTTGGCACTGAAGCTTTCTTT
.	TRBD1	TRBV5-1	TRBJ1-1	CASSLATGVVTEAFF	TGCGCCAGCAGCTTGGCGACAGGGGTCGTCACTGAAGCTTTCTTT
.	TRBD1	TRBV19	TRBJ1-1	CASSTGTGINTEAFF	TGTGCCAGTAGTACGGGGACAGGGATCAACACTGAAGCTTTCTTT
.	TRBD1	TRBV25-1	TRBJ2-7	CASSLDRVREQYF	TGTGCCAGCAGTCTTGACAGGGTGCGCGAGCAGTACTTC
.	TRBD2	TRBV25-1	TRBJ2-7	CASSEESSSGKIEQYF	TGTGCCAGCAGTGAAGAAAGTTCCAGCGGGAAGATTGAGCAGTACTTC
.	.	TRBV6-5	TRBJ2-4	CASSYSRQGAKNIQYF	TGTGCCAGCAGTTACTCCAGGCAGGGTGCCAAAAACATTCAGTACTTC
few	TRBD1	TRBV5-6	TRBJ1-5	CASRSGQGVGPQHF	TGTGCCAGCAGATCGGGACAGGGGGTAGGTCCCCAGCATTTT
.	.	TRBV6-5	TRBJ2-3	CASTPRAVTDTQYF	TGTGCCAGCACCCCCAGGGCGGTCACAGATACGCAGTATTTT
.	.	TRBV7-6	TRBJ2-7	CASRRRDSETYEQYF	TGTGCCAGCAGACGAAGAGACAGCGAAACCTACGAGCAGTACTTC
.	TRBD2	TRBV5-8	TRBJ2-5	CASSQTSGIQETQYF	TGTGCCAGCAGCCAGACTAGCGGCATCCAAGAGACCCAGTACTTC
.	TRBD2	TRBV19	TRBJ2-7	CASSIESSGSYEQYF	TGTGCCAGTAGTATAGAGTCTAGCGGATCCTACGAGCAGTACTTC
.	.	TRBV12-5	TRBJ1-1	CASGFLGPGKGLTEAFF	TGTGCTAGTGGTTTTCTGGGGCCCGGAAAGGGGCTGACTGAAGCTTTCTTT
.	TRBD2	TRBV5-4	TRBJ2-5	CASSSGLAGSRETQYF	TGTGCCAGCAGCTCGGGACTAGCGGGGTCGCGGGAGACCCAGTACTTC
.	TRBD1	TRBV6-5	TRBJ1-5	CASSSGQGLGNQPQHF	TGTGCCAGCAGTTCGGGACAGGGTCTTGGCAATCAGCCCCAGCATTTT